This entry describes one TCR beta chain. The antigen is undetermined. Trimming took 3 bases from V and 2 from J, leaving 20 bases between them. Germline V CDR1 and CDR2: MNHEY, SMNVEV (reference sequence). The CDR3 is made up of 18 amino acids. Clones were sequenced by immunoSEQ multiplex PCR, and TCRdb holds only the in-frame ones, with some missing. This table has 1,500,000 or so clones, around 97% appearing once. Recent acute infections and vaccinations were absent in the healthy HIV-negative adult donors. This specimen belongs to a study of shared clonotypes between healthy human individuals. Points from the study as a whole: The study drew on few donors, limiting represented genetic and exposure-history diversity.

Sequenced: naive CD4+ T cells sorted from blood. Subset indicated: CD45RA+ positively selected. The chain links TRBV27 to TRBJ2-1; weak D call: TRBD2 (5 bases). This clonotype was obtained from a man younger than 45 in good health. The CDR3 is CASSFLTVALHPYNEQFF. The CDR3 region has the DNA TGTGCCAGCAGTTTCCTCACCGTAGCGCTACACCCCTACAATGAGCAGTTCTTC.